This T cell receptor beta chain was captured by sequencing in a study of response to subunit inactivated influenza vaccine. This clonotype was seen a handful of times. Its cognate antigen is unknown. TCRdb re-called the RT-PCR reads with MiXCR, one entry per CDR3 protein. The sample records hundreds of thousands of distinct CDR3 sequences, over 11% being singletons. Germline lookup yields CDR1 LGHNA and CDR2 YNFKEQ. The CDR3 spans 16 residues. V shed 4 bases and J shed 3 bases, with 18 bases lying between them. Study findings and constraints: Few new T cells, the authors suggested, are recruited by each seasonal influenza vaccination.

The chain recombines TRBV4-2 with TRBJ1-1, with a weak D call TRBD1 (5 bases). The sample was PBMCs from blood, taken around 14 days before vaccination. This TCR derives from a man in his fifties or sixties who received an inactivated influenza vaccine. CDR3 region: CASSPNRRQGDTEAFF. Here the CDR3 DNA reads TGTGCCAGCAGCCCGAATAGACGCCAGGGAGACACTGAAGCTTTCTTT.